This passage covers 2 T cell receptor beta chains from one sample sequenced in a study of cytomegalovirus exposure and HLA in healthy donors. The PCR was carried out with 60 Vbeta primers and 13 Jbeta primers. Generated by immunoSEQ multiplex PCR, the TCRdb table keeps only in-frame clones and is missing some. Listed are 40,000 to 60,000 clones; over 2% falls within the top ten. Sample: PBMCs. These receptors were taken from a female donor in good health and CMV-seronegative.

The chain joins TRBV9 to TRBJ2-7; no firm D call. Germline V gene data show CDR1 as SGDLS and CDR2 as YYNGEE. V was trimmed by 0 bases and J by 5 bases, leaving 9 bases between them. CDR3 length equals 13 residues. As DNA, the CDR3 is TGTGCCAGCAGCGTAGCCGGTGTCGACGAGCAGTACTTC. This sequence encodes CASSVAGVDEQYF.

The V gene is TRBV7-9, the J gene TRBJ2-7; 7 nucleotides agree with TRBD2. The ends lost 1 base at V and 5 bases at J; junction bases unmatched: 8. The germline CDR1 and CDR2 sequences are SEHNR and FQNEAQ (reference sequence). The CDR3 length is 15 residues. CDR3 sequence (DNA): TGTGCCAGCAGCTTAGGTGGGAGGGGACCGAACGAGCAGTACTTC. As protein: CASSLGGRGPNEQYF.